These 22 T cell receptor beta chains were sequenced from one sample in a study of blood T cell repertoires in COVID-19. Clones were sequenced by immunoSEQ multiplex PCR, and TCRdb holds only the in-frame ones, with some missing. The sample yields roughly 320,000 clones, approximately 85% seen once. The sequenced sample consisted of peripheral blood. These receptors were collected from a human donor in a cohort sampled during active COVID-19.

The V gene is TRBV28, the J gene TRBJ1-2, with a possible D match to TRBD1 (6 bases). The CDR3 loop spans 12 amino acids. Germline lookup yields CDR1 MDHEN and CDR2 SYDVKM. V was clipped by 2 bases and J by 8 bases, with 9 bases between them. The CDR3 region is CASSLQGRGYTF. The CDR3 DNA reads TGTGCCAGCAGTTTACAGGGGCGAGGCTACACCTTC.

This clone was observed a few times. The chain recombines TRBV3-1 (or the pseudogene TRBV3-2) with TRBJ2-2; 8 bases agree with TRBD1. Germline CDR1 and CDR2: LGHDT and YNNKEL (reference sequence). V trimming: 3 bases; J trimming: 0 bases; junction bases outside the gene matches: 3. This CDR3 region has 16 residues. The CDR3 nucleotides are TGTGCCAGCAGCCATCGACAGGGGACGAACACCGGGGAGCTGTTTTTT. Its protein is CASSHRQGTNTGELFF.

The CDR3 reads CASSPGTGGHQGTQYF. As DNA, the CDR3 is TGTGCCAGCAGCCCTGGGACAGGGGGTCACCAGGGTACCCAGTACTTC. This rearrangement joins TRBV9 to TRBJ2-5, with 11 bases lining up with TRBD1. The germline V gene encodes CDR1 SGDLS and CDR2 YYNGEE. The CDR3 has 16 residues. V was pared by 4 bases and J by 8 bases, with 13 bases of the junction left unmatched. Looking up the rest from reference TRBV9 and TRBJ2-5 gives the full variable domain: DSGVTQTPKHLITATGQRVTLRCSPRSGDLSVYWYQQSLDQGLQFLIQYYNGEERAKGNILERFSAQQFPDLHSELNLSSLELGDSALYFCASSPGTGGHQGTQYFGPGTRLLVL.

The chain is built from TRBV6-5 and TRBJ1-5; D not resolved. Germline V gene data show CDR1 as MNHEY and CDR2 as SVGAGI. The CDR3 runs to 13 residues. Deletions cut 2 bases from V and 6 bases from J, with 8 bases between. Here the CDR3 DNA reads TGTGCCAGCAGTTACGAGGAGGGTCAGCCCCAGCATTTT. It specifies CASSYEEGQPQHF.

The rearrangement joins TRBV28 to TRBJ2-3; D is unclear. The germline gives CDR1 MDHEN, CDR2 SYDVKM. The ends were cut back, 1 base at V and 3 bases at J, with 5 bases in the middle. The CDR3 covers 13 residues. DNA for the CDR3: TGTGCCAGCAGTTTATCCGGGACAGATACGCAGTATTTT. This gives the protein CASSLSGTDTQYF.

CDR3 sequence reads: CASSPGAGGFYNSPLHF. The CDR3, as DNA: TGCGCCAGCAGCCCCGGGGCAGGGGGATTCTATAATTCACCCCTCCACTTT. The chain is built from TRBV5-1 and TRBJ1-6; 7 nucleotides agree with TRBD1. V lost 4 bases, J lost 3 bases, and 10 bases stayed unmatched. This CDR3 is built from 17 residues. Germline loops: CDR1 SGHRS, CDR2 YFSETQ.

This sequence joins TRBV9 and TRBJ2-3; the D gene is possibly TRBD2 (5 bases). Trimming cost V 2 bases and J 5 bases, with 9 bases left between them. The CDR3 is made up of 13 amino acids. The germline CDR1 and CDR2 sequences are SGDLS and YYNGEE. CDR3 DNA: TGTGCCAGCAGCGTTCTACTAGGAGATACGCAGTATTTT. The encoded protein is CASSVLLGDTQYF.

The V gene is TRBV24-1, the J gene TRBJ2-3, with a weak D call TRBD2 (6 bases). Trimming removed 4 bases at V and 0 bases at J, with 10 bases between. The CDR3 runs to 15 residues. Looked up from germline, CDR1 is KGHDR and CDR2 is SFDVKD. CDR3 sequence (DNA): TGTGCCACCAGTGAGCCCGGGACTAGCACAGATACGCAGTATTTT. Translating it yields CATSEPGTSTDTQYF.

The V gene is TRBV15, the J gene TRBJ2-5, with D possibly TRBD1 on 6 matching bases. The germline V and J ends were trimmed by 0 bases and 0 bases, with 11 bases remaining between them. From germline, CDR1 is LNHNV and CDR2 YYDKDF (reference sequence). The CDR3 consists of 16 residues. CDR3 residues: CATSREGGRYQETQYF. The CDR3 nucleotides read TGTGCCACCAGCAGAGAAGGGGGTAGATACCAAGAGACCCAGTACTTC.

This clone was seen just once. The J gene is TRBJ1-1, the V gene TRBV12-3 or TRBV12-4, with D possibly being TRBD1 (6 bases). The V end was cut by 2 bases, the J end by 6 bases, with 10 bases between. The CDR3 extends over 13 amino acids. CDR3 loop: CASSLSGHAEAFF. DNA for the CDR3: TGTGCCAGCAGTTTATCGGGACATGCTGAAGCTTTCTTT.

The chain links TRBV6-5 to TRBJ2-7, with D maybe TRBD2 (5 bases). This CDR3 has 12 residues. The V end lost 2 bases, the J end lost 3 bases, and 5 bases lay between the germline ends. Germline V lookup: CDR1 MNHEY, CDR2 SVGAGI. As DNA, the CDR3 is TGTGCCAGCAGTTACGGACTCTACGAGCAGTACTTC. This encodes CASSYGLYEQYF.

In this sample, this clone turned up once. Written as DNA, the CDR3 is TGTGCCAGCAGCCCCAGGGTGGGGGGTTACGAGCAGTACTTC. Its protein is CASSPRVGGYEQYF. The chain employs TRBV3-1 (or the pseudogene TRBV3-2) and TRBJ2-7, with D possibly being TRBD2 (6 bases). Germline V lookup: CDR1 LGHDT, CDR2 YNNKEL (reference sequence). The ends were cut back, 4 bases at V and 4 bases at J, with 14 bases in the middle. This CDR3 contains 14 residues.

Turning to this clone: The same CDR3 is also encoded by other DNA sequences in this sample. V and J are TRBV3-1 (or the pseudogene TRBV3-2) and TRBJ1-2; 10 nucleotides align to TRBD1. Germline V gene data show CDR1 as LGHDT and CDR2 as YNNKEL (reference sequence). The V gene end was trimmed by 1 base and the J gene end by 7 bases; junction bases not matched to a gene: 3. This CDR3 comprises 14 residues. In DNA form, the CDR3 reads TGTGCCAGCAGCCAAGGACAGGGGGCCGGTGGCTACACCTTC. This encodes CASSQGQGAGGYTF.

This sequence joins TRBV6-1 and TRBJ2-7; TRBD1 matches 7 bases. V shed 3 bases, J shed 4 bases, and the junction held 12 bases outside the gene matches. The germline CDR1 and CDR2 sequences are MNHNS and SASEGT. This CDR3 contains 16 residues. Here the CDR3 DNA reads TGTGCCAGCAGTGAGGGACAGAAACCCACGCAGTACGAGCAGTACTTC. Translation: CASSEGQKPTQYEQYF.

The chain carries TRBV24-1 and TRBJ1-2, with 7 bases identical to TRBD1. Germline values: CDR1 KGHDR, CDR2 SFDVKD. There are 12 residues in the CDR3. After removal of 9 bases from V and 4 bases from J, the junction contained 4 bases not matched to a gene. Here the CDR3 DNA reads TGTGCCACCCCAGGGGGACCCTATGGCTACACCTTC. This codes for CATPGGPYGYTF.

This sequence joins TRBV7-9 and TRBJ1-2; 11 bases fit TRBD1. This CDR3 has 22 amino acids. The V gene end was trimmed by 5 bases and the J gene end by 4 bases; junction bases not matched to a gene: 27. Germline V gene lookup returns CDR1 SEHNR and CDR2 FQNEAQ (reference sequence). The CDR3 nucleotides are TGTGCCAGCAGCACACAATCCCTTTTAGGACAGGGGGCGTCTAGAGTCTTCTATGGCTACACCTTC. It specifies CASSTQSLLGQGASRVFYGYTF.

The chain links TRBV6-5 to TRBJ1-6; TRBD1 aligns across 9 bases. Germline V gives CDR1 MNHEY, CDR2 SVGAGI. The CDR3 length is 15 residues. V lost 6 bases and J lost 11; bases outside the gene matches: 11. The CDR3 region has the DNA TGTGCCAGCAGGGTCGGCGGGACAGGGAATGCACCCCTCCACTTT. It yields the protein CASRVGGTGNAPLHF.

V is TRBV7-9 and J is TRBJ1-2, with D tentatively TRBD1 (6 bases). V was shortened by 0 bases and J by 4 bases, with 9 bases between the two germline ends. Germline V gene sequence: CDR1 SEHNR, CDR2 FQNEAQ (reference sequence). The CDR3 consists of 14 residues. CDR3: CASSLAGGAYGYTF. CDR3 nucleotides: TGTGCCAGCAGCTTAGCCGGGGGGGCCTATGGCTACACCTTC.

The CDR3 nucleotides read TGTGCCAGCAGTTATACCGACAGGGTGTTTCCCGGGGAGCTGTTTTTT. Residues: CASSYTDRVFPGELFF. V and J are TRBV6-5 and TRBJ2-2; 7 bases are shared with TRBD1. The CDR3 covers 16 residues. The V and J ends lost 3 bases and 6 bases, in that order; junction bases with no gene match: 10. Germline assignment: CDR1 MNHEY and CDR2 SVGAGI.

This sequence joins TRBV29-1 and TRBJ2-5, with D tentatively TRBD1 (6 bases). V lost 4 bases and J 4 bases, leaving 19 bases between the germline ends. Germline V gives CDR1 SQVTM, CDR2 ANQGSEA. The CDR3 covers 15 residues. This CDR3 reads CSVAGSTGNLETQYF. The DNA of the CDR3 is TGCAGCGTTGCGGGTAGTACAGGGAATCTAGAGACCCAGTACTTC. The entire variable domain, with the rest obtained from reference TRBV29-1 and TRBJ2-5, is as follows: SAVISQKPSRDICQRGTSLTIQCQVDSQVTMMFWYRQQPGQSLTLIATANQGSEATYESGFVIDKFPISRPNLTFSTLTVSNMSPEDSSIYLCSVAGSTGNLETQYFGPGTRLLVL.

CDR3 region: CASSPTGTSDLTDTQYF. CDR3 nucleotide sequence: TGTGCCAGCAGCCCGACCGGGACTAGTGACTTGACAGATACGCAGTATTTT. The chain carries TRBV9 and TRBJ2-3, with 8 bases identical to TRBD2. The CDR3 covers 17 residues. V lost 4 bases, J lost 3 bases, and 13 bases stayed unmatched. CDR1 is SGDLS, CDR2 YYNGEE, per germline.

This rearrangement joins TRBV5-1 to TRBJ1-2, with 9 bases identical to TRBD1. From germline, CDR1 is SGHRS and CDR2 YFSETQ. The CDR3 runs 13 residues. After removal of 4 bases from V and 6 bases from J, the junction contained 4 bases not matched to a gene. The CDR3 DNA sequence: TGCGCCAGCAGCGGGGACAGGGAGGATGGCTACACCTTC. It yields the protein CASSGDREDGYTF.